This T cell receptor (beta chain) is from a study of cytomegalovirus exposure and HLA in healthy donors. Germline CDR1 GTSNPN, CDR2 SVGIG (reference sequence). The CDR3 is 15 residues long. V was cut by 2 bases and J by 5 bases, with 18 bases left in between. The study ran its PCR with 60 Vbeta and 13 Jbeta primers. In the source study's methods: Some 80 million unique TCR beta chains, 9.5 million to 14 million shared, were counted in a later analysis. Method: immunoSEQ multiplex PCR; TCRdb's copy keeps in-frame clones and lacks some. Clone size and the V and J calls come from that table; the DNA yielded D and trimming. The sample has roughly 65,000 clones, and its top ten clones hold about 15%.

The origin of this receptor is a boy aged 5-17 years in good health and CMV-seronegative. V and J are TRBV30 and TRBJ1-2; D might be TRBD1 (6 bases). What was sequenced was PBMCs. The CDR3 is CAWSRNNKGEYGYTF. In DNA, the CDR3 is TGTGCCTGGAGTCGTAACAATAAGGGGGAGTATGGCTACACCTTC.